What follows is one T cell receptor (beta chain) and its context. What it binds is not known. Per the original data handling: Junction-only sequences produced by ImmunoSEQ had no quality scores, so filtering differed. Using immunoSEQ multiplex PCR, the repertoire was profiled, and TCRdb retains in-frame clones only, with some absent. V and J calls and clone size are given by that table; D and trimming were obtained from the DNA. The table shows roughly 1,500,000 clones, with about 98.5% occurring only once. Germline-derived CDR1 and CDR2 are SNHLY and FYNNEI. CDR3 length: 13 residues. Between the trimmed V and J ends, which lost 6 bases and 6 bases, there was a span of 11 bases. These data are taken from a study of shared clonotypes between healthy human individuals. Study as a whole: There were three CD4 naive, three CD4 memory, two CD8 naive and one CD8 memory plates per donor. Overall study results and limits: A generally larger estimated richness was seen in naive subsets than in memory subsets.

Sequenced: naive CD4+ T cells sorted from blood. Subset in this sample: CD45RA+ positively selected. The source of this sequence is a man aged 25 to 40 in good health. The chain carries TRBV2 and TRBJ2-2; D ambiguous. The CDR3 is CASRTRLSGELFF. CDR3 coding DNA: TGTGCCAGCAGGACCCGGTTGTCCGGGGAGCTGTTTTTT.